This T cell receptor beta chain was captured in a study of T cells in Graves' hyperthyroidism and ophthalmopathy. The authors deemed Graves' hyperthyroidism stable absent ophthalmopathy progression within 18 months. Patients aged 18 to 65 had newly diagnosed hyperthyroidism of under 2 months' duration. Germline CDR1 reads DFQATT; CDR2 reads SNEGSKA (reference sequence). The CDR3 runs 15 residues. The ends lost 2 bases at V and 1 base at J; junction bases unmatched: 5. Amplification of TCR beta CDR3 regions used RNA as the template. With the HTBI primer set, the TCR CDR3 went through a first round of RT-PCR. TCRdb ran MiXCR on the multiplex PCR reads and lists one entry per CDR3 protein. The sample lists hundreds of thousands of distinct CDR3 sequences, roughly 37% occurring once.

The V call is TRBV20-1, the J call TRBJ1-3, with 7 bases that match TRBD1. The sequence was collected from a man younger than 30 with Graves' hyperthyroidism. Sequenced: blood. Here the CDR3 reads CSARNPQGSGNTIYF. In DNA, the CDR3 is TGCAGTGCTAGAAATCCACAGGGGTCTGGAAACACCATATATTTT.